These 15 T cell receptor beta chains were sequenced from one sample in a study of blood T cells in healthy people across ages. Through a sample-barcoded 5' primer and a J-beta primer mix, a second PCR was run for roughly 6 to 12 cycles. TCRdb re-analysed the 5' RACE reads in MiXCR, keeping a single row per CDR3 protein. Of 800,000 to 1,300,000 distinct CDR3 sequences listed, approximately 26% are singletons. These data also formed part of another study, on T cells of mothers and their children.

Sequenced: blood. Every receptor here comes from a girl aged 2 to 10 in good health.

The chain employs TRBV3-1 and TRBJ2-1, with 12 positions matching TRBD2. CDR3 size: 18 residues. Germline lookup yields CDR1 LGHDT and CDR2 YNNKEL (reference sequence). Losses at the gene ends were 5 bases for V and 4 bases for J; bases not matched to a gene: 12. In nucleotides, the CDR3 is TGTGCCAGCAGCTCGTCGACCCAAGGACTAGCGGGGTACAATGAGCAGTTCTTC. This codes for CASSSSTQGLAGYNEQFF.

This clonotype was observed a few times. The V gene is TRBV7-8, the J gene TRBJ1-5; D remains unclear. CDR1 is SGHVS, CDR2 FQNEAQ, per germline. The germline V and J ends were trimmed by 1 base and 3 bases, with 10 bases remaining between them. The CDR3 consists of 15 residues. CDR3 nucleotides: TGTGCCAGCAGCTTAGAAGGTGACCTCAATCAGCCCCAGCATTTT. Amino acids: CASSLEGDLNQPQHF.

V is TRBV20-1 and J is TRBJ2-5; 8 bases fit TRBD2. The CDR3 covers 13 residues. Per the germline V gene, CDR1 is DFQATT and CDR2 is SNEGSKA (reference sequence). The V gene end was trimmed by 6 bases and the J gene end by 4 bases; junction bases not matched to a gene: 7. Here the CDR3 reads CSAPGLGRETQYF. As DNA, the CDR3 is TGCAGTGCCCCGGGACTAGGGAGAGAGACCCAGTACTTC.

The chain links TRBV13 to TRBJ2-1, with 7 positions matching TRBD2. Germline values: CDR1 PRHDT, CDR2 FYEKMQ (reference sequence). V was clipped by 5 bases and J by 7 bases; unmatched bases: 17. The CDR3 extends over 17 amino acids. The CDR3: CASSPYGLADPRNEQFF. CDR3 coding DNA: TGTGCCAGCAGCCCGTACGGGCTAGCGGACCCAAGGAATGAGCAGTTCTTC.

This chain uses TRBV4-1 with TRBJ1-2; unclear D gene. The germline CDR1 and CDR2 sequences are MGHRA and YSYEKL. This CDR3 has 15 amino acids. The V end lost 1 base, the J end lost 2 bases, and 11 bases lay between the germline ends. The CDR3 reads CASSQVTLVNYGYTF. The CDR3 nucleotides read TGCGCCAGCAGCCAAGTGACACTGGTGAACTATGGCTACACCTTC.

The chain couples TRBV7-9 to TRBJ1-1, with D unclear. V lost 3 bases, J lost 6 bases, and 14 bases lay in between. This CDR3 has 14 residues. Germline V gives CDR1 SEHNR, CDR2 FQNEAQ (reference sequence). Here the CDR3 DNA reads TGTGCCAGCAGCTTGAGTCGGGCGGCGGCTGAAGCTTTCTTT. This sequence encodes CASSLSRAAAEAFF.

V and J are TRBV19 and TRBJ1-1, with 7 positions matching TRBD1. CDR3 length equals 14 residues. The germline gives CDR1 LNHDA, CDR2 SQIVND (reference sequence). J lost 3 bases, V lost 11 bases, and 12 bases had no gene match. CDR3 region: CAGLPDRWDTEAFF. The CDR3 DNA reads TGTGCCGGCCTCCCGGACAGGTGGGACACTGAAGCTTTCTTT.

The V gene is TRBV20-1, the J gene TRBJ2-3; TRBD1 or TRBD2 may be the D gene (6 bases each). V was pared by 0 bases and J by 0 bases, with 22 bases between. CDR3 length: 19 amino acids. Germline assignment: CDR1 DFQATT and CDR2 SNEGSKA (reference sequence). CDR3 sequence reads: CSARDTTGKKAGSTDTQYF. The CDR3 nucleotides read TGCAGTGCTAGAGATACTACAGGGAAGAAGGCGGGGAGCACAGATACGCAGTATTTT.

This clonotype has more than one count but fewer than ten. This chain uses TRBV28 with TRBJ2-2; D might be TRBD1 or TRBD2, each matching 7 bases. V dropped 6 bases and J dropped 3 bases, with 32 bases sitting between them. CDR1 is MDHEN and CDR2 is SYDVKM in the germline V gene. The CDR3 is 21 residues long. The CDR3 DNA is TGTGCCAGCAGCTCCGACGCACGACCGGGACTACAAAGGGGGCACACCGGGGAGCTGTTTTTT. Protein: CASSSDARPGLQRGHTGELFF.

The CDR3 here is CASGSLDPYEQYF. For the CDR3, the DNA is TGTGCTAGTGGTTCCCTCGACCCCTACGAGCAGTACTTC. V and J are TRBV12-5 and TRBJ2-7; D gene ambiguous. V was clipped by 4 bases and J by 2 bases, with 9 bases between them. The CDR3 runs to 13 residues. The germline V gene encodes CDR1 LGHNT and CDR2 FRNRAP.

This clonotype was counted only a few times. The chain is built from TRBV5-1 and TRBJ2-7, with 11 bases that match TRBD1. The V gene's germline CDR1 is SGHRS and CDR2 YFSETQ. This CDR3 contains 14 residues. V was clipped by 5 bases and J by 6 bases; unmatched bases: 7. The CDR3 sequence: CASRFRDRGGEQYF. The CDR3 DNA sequence: TGCGCCAGCAGGTTCCGGGACAGGGGGGGCGAGCAGTACTTC.

This clonotype was counted ten times or more. The CDR3 DNA is TGCAGTGCTACGGAAACCGGGCCTCAACCCTACGAGCAGTACTTC. It is translated as CSATETGPQPYEQYF. The chain has TRBV20-1 and TRBJ2-7; no firm D call. The V and J ends lost 4 bases and 2 bases respectively, with 18 bases between them. Germline values: CDR1 DFQATT, CDR2 SNEGSKA (reference sequence). The CDR3 is 15 residues long.

The chain recombines TRBV29-1 with TRBJ2-1; 8 bases match TRBD1. After removal of 1 base from V and 8 bases from J, the junction contained 7 bases not matched to a gene. The CDR3 has 14 amino acids. The germline V gene has CDR1 SQVTM and CDR2 ANQGSEA. In DNA form, the CDR3 reads TGCAGCGTTGAAGGACAGGGGCCCTCCGATGAGCAGTTCTTC. Encoded protein: CSVEGQGPSDEQFF.

The chain links TRBV3-1 to TRBJ2-5; 7 positions agree with TRBD1. This CDR3 contains 15 residues. Trimming cost V 3 bases and J 5 bases; bases outside gene matches: 9. Germline CDR1 reads LGHDT; CDR2 reads YNNKEL (reference sequence). This CDR3 is CASSQYNRGWETQYF. The CDR3 region has the DNA TGTGCCAGCAGCCAGTATAACAGGGGTTGGGAGACCCAGTACTTC.

The V and J genes are TRBV4-2 and TRBJ1-1, with no clear D. V dropped 1 base and J dropped 1 base, with 7 bases sitting between them. Per the germline V gene, CDR1 is LGHNA and CDR2 is YNFKEQ. The CDR3 is 14 amino acids. The CDR3 here is CASSQGPPNTEAFF. The CDR3 DNA is TGTGCCAGCAGCCAAGGGCCCCCGAACACTGAAGCTTTCTTT.